Below are 10 T cell receptor beta chains sequenced from a single sample in a study of cytomegalovirus exposure and HLA in healthy donors. Repertoires were generated with immunoSEQ multiplex PCR, while TCRdb's copy carries only in-frame clones and drops some. In the table there are roughly 60,000 clones, over 75% of which are singletons. Material: PBMCs. The receptors were gathered from a woman aged 25 to 39 in good health and CMV-seronegative.

This clone came up once. The chain recombines TRBV11-3 with TRBJ1-1, with TRBD1 identical over 9 bases. CDR3 length: 15 amino acids. Per germline, CDR1 SGHNT and CDR2 YENEEA. Germline trimming cut 5 bases from V and 1 base from J; bases unmatched to any gene: 5. CDR3 amino acids: CASSPTGGKNTEAFF. CDR3 DNA: TGTGCCAGCAGCCCCACAGGGGGCAAGAACACTGAAGCTTTCTTT.

This chain joins TRBV4-1 and TRBJ1-3; 7 nucleotides line up with TRBD1. Germline assignment: CDR1 MGHRA and CDR2 YSYEKL. The CDR3 contains 20 residues. V was pared by 6 bases and J by 1 base, with 21 bases of the junction left unmatched. The CDR3 protein is CASRPEPTGEGIPSGNTIYF. In DNA, the CDR3 is TGCGCCAGCAGGCCCGAACCTACAGGGGAAGGAATTCCATCTGGAAACACCATATATTTT.

The chain couples TRBV23-1 to TRBJ2-5, with TRBD2 matching over 14 bases. TRBV23-1 is reported as an ORF; its role is uncertain. The J segment lost 7 bases and the V segment lost 3 bases, leaving 10 bases of the junction unmatched. The CDR3 extends over 17 amino acids. The CDR3 nucleotides read TGCGCCAGCAGTCACAGACTAGCGGGAGGGCCGGAGGGGACCCAGTACTTC. Protein sequence: CASSHRLAGGPEGTQYF.

This chain uses TRBV10-3 with TRBJ2-3, with D maybe TRBD2 (5 bases). The germline gives CDR1 ENHRY, CDR2 SYGVKD. This CDR3 is built from 14 residues. Trimming pared 6 bases from V and 2 bases from J, leaving 12 bases between. This CDR3 reads CAIREDLYTDTQYF. CDR3 nucleotide sequence: TGTGCCATCAGAGAGGACTTGTACACAGATACGCAGTATTTT.

The rearrangement links TRBV19 to TRBJ1-1; TRBD1 matches 9 bases. Germline CDR1 is LNHDA and CDR2 is SQIVND (reference sequence). The CDR3 length is 19 residues. Trimming removed 6 bases from V and 0 bases from J; junction bases left unmatched: 17. The CDR3 DNA sequence: TGTGCCAGTAGAATACAGGGGGCCCGTACCATCCTTATGAACACTGAAGCTTTCTTT. Its translation is CASRIQGARTILMNTEAFF.

The chain has TRBV28 and TRBJ1-1; D is unresolved. The V end lost 3 bases, the J end lost 6 bases, and 17 bases lay between the germline ends. Germline V gene lookup returns CDR1 MDHEN and CDR2 SYDVKM. The CDR3 totals 15 residues. The DNA of the CDR3 is TGTGCCAGCAGTTTCATCGGGTTGGGGAGAGCTGAAGCTTTCTTT. This sequence encodes CASSFIGLGRAEAFF.

V usage is TRBV9 and J usage is TRBJ1-5; 7 nucleotides align to TRBD1. CDR1 and CDR2 from the germline V gene are SGDLS and YYNGEE. The CDR3 is made up of 13 amino acids. V shed 5 bases, J shed 5 bases, and the junction held 4 bases outside the gene matches. The CDR3: CASSPGGHQPQHF. CDR3 nucleotide sequence: TGTGCCAGCAGTCCAGGGGGGCATCAGCCCCAGCATTTT.

This chain links TRBV5-4 with TRBJ1-2, with TRBD1 matching over 8 bases. The CDR3 has 12 amino acids. V lost 4 bases and J lost 7; bases outside the gene matches: 3. Germline CDR1 SGHNT, CDR2 YYREEE (reference sequence). CDR3 region: CASSIDRGGYTF. For the CDR3, the DNA is TGTGCCAGCAGCATCGACAGGGGTGGCTACACCTTC.

This chain joins TRBV27 and TRBJ2-7; TRBD1 agrees at 7 bases. CDR3 length equals 12 residues. The V gene end was trimmed by 8 bases and the J gene end by 2 bases; junction bases not matched to a gene: 3. Looked up from germline, CDR1 is MNHEY and CDR2 is SMNVEV (reference sequence). The CDR3 reads CASRDRAYEQYF. The CDR3 DNA is TGTGCCAGCCGGGACAGAGCCTACGAGCAGTACTTC.

The chain carries TRBV4-1 and TRBJ2-1; 9 bases fit TRBD2. Trimming took 3 bases from V and 9 from J; bases not matched to a gene: 12. Germline-derived CDR1 and CDR2 are MGHRA and YSYEKL. The CDR3 has 16 amino acids. The CDR3 reads CASSQVLAGRNGEQFF. The CDR3 DNA is TGCGCCAGCAGCCAGGTCCTAGCGGGAAGAAACGGTGAGCAGTTCTTC.